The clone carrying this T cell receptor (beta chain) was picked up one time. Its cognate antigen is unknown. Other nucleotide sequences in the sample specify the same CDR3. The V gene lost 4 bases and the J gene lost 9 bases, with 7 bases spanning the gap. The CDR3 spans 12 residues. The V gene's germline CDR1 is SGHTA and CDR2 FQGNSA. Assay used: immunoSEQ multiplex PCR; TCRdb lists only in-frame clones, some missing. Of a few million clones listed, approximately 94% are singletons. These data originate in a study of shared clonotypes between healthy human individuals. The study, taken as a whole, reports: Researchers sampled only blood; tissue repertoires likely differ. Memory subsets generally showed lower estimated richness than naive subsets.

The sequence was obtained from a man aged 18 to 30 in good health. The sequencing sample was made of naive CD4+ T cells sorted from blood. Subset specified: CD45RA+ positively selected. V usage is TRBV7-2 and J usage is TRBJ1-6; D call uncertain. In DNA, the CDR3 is TGTGCCAGCAGCTCCCGCGGTTCACCCCTCCACTTT. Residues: CASSSRGSPLHF.